The next 29 T cell receptor beta chains were all read from a single sample in a study of PD-L1 blockade in urothelial cancer. Sequenced by immunoSEQ multiplex PCR; TCRdb stores in-frame clones only, minus some. Altogether tens of thousands of clones are present, approximately 83% being singletons, with the ten largest covering about 16%. The sample's time point: pretreatment peripheral blood. Sequenced here: PBMCs, sampled around atezolizumab (anti-PD-L1) treatment. The receptors shown here come from a man aged 60-69 years with urothelial cancer.

This clone showed up just once. The V call is TRBV4-2, the J call TRBJ2-1; 13 bases agree with TRBD2. The germline gives CDR1 LGHNA, CDR2 YNFKEQ. J gave up 7 bases and V 2 bases, and 2 bases lay outside the gene matches. This CDR3 is 15 amino acids long. The CDR3 DNA reads as TGTGCCAGCAGCCAACAGGGACTAGCGGGGAATGAGCAGTTCTTC. It is translated as CASSQQGLAGNEQFF.

This sequence joins TRBV11-2 and TRBJ2-1; 9 nucleotides agree with TRBD2. The germline CDR1 and CDR2 sequences are SGHAT and FQNNGV. The CDR3 consists of 15 residues. The V gene end was trimmed by 8 bases and the J gene end by 6 bases; junction bases not matched to a gene: 11. The CDR3 protein is CASGHTSGRRNEQFF. CDR3 in DNA: TGTGCCAGCGGACACACTAGCGGGCGACGCAATGAGCAGTTCTTC.

This chain uses TRBV30 with TRBJ2-5; possibly TRBD1 for D (6 bases). V was shortened by 4 bases and J by 2 bases, with 8 bases between the two germline ends. This CDR3 has 12 residues. The germline V gene encodes CDR1 GTSNPN and CDR2 SVGIG (reference sequence). As DNA, the CDR3 is TGTGCCTGGACAACAGGGCAAGAGACCCAGTACTTC. Translating it yields CAWTTGQETQYF.

The CDR3, as DNA: TGTGCCAGCAGTTACTCCCTAGAGCTCTCTGAAAAACTGTTTTTT. Translation: CASSYSLELSEKLFF. The chain is built from TRBV6-5 and TRBJ1-4; D gene uncertain. V shed 0 bases and J shed 7 bases, with 12 bases lying between them. The germline gives CDR1 MNHEY, CDR2 SVGAGI. The CDR3 is 15 residues long.

This chain connects TRBV7-9 to TRBJ1-3, with 12 bases that match TRBD1. The CDR3 contains 15 residues. V was pared by 6 bases and J by 4 bases, with 4 bases of the junction left unmatched. Looked up from germline, CDR1 is SEHNR and CDR2 is FQNEAQ (reference sequence). CDR3 coding DNA: TGTGCCAGCAGTTGGGACAGGGGGCTCGGAAACACCATATATTTT. It is translated as CASSWDRGLGNTIYF.

The chain couples TRBV4-1 to TRBJ2-7; no firm D call. Trimming left V 4 bases short and J 2 bases short, with 9 bases between. The V gene's germline CDR1 is MGHRA and CDR2 YSYEKL. The CDR3 is 13 amino acids. This CDR3 reads CASSLRQAYEQYF. CDR3 sequence (DNA): TGCGCCAGCAGCCTTAGACAAGCCTACGAGCAGTACTTC.

V usage is TRBV6-5 and J usage is TRBJ1-3, with 8 bases identical to TRBD1. In germline, CDR1 is MNHEY, CDR2 SVGAGI. Unmatched junction bases numbered 9, after V lost 8 bases and J lost 6 bases. The CDR3 has 14 amino acids. The CDR3 is CASALGQEANTIYF. For the CDR3, the DNA is TGTGCCAGCGCTTTGGGACAGGAAGCAAACACCATATATTTT.

V gene TRBV11-3 combines with J gene TRBJ2-1, with D possibly being TRBD2 (5 bases). The CDR3 runs to 13 residues. Trimming took off 5 bases at V and 6 bases at J, with 11 bases between the two ends. Looked up from germline, CDR1 is SGHNT and CDR2 is YENEEA. CDR3 in amino acids: CASSASYLNEQFF. Here the CDR3 DNA reads TGTGCCAGCAGCGCTAGCTATCTCAATGAGCAGTTCTTC.

The rearrangement joins TRBV7-2 to TRBJ2-5; 7 bases map to TRBD2. There are 15 residues in the CDR3. The germline gives CDR1 SGHTA, CDR2 FQGNSA. V shed 5 bases and J 4 bases; nucleotides not matched to a gene: 10. The CDR3, as DNA: TGTGCCAGCAGCCAACCCTGGGCTAGCGGAGAGACCCAGTACTTC. This gives the protein CASSQPWASGETQYF. Drawing the rest from reference TRBV7-2 and TRBJ2-5, the complete variable domain is GAGVSQSPSNKVTEKGKDVELRCDPISGHTALYWYRQSLGQGLEFLIYFQGNSAPDKSGLPSDRFSAERTGGSVSTLTIQRTQQEDSAVYLCASSQPWASGETQYFGPGTRLLVL.

The chain carries TRBV5-1 and TRBJ2-3; tentatively, D is TRBD2 (6 bases). This CDR3 has 14 residues. Trimming removed 0 bases from V and 4 bases from J, with 9 bases in between. The germline CDR1 and CDR2 sequences are SGHRS and YFSETQ. The CDR3 nucleotides read TGCGCCAGCAGCTTGGCCGCGGGGCCAGATACGCAGTATTTT. Its translation: CASSLAAGPDTQYF.

This chain connects TRBV30 to TRBJ1-2, with D unresolved. The V end was cut by 5 bases, the J end by 1 base, with 20 bases between. This CDR3 has 16 amino acids. Germline V gene lookup returns CDR1 GTSNPN and CDR2 SVGIG (reference sequence). The CDR3: CAWGQQTPGSNYGYTF. The CDR3 coding sequence is TGTGCCTGGGGTCAACAAACACCAGGAAGTAACTATGGCTACACCTTC. Drawing the rest from reference TRBV30 and TRBJ1-2, the complete variable domain is SQTIHQWPATLVQPVGSPLSLECTVEGTSNPNLYWYRQAAGRGLQLLFYSVGIGQISSEVPQNLSASRPQDRQFILSSKKLLLSDSGFYLCAWGQQTPGSNYGYTFGSGTRLTVV.

J is TRBJ1-6 and V is TRBV9; a possible D gene is TRBD1 (5 bases). Germline V CDR1 and CDR2: SGDLS, YYNGEE. The CDR3 loop spans 16 amino acids. The V end lost 2 bases, the J end lost 6 bases, and 15 bases lay between the germline ends. The CDR3 loop reads CASSVRAGDLNSPLHF. CDR3 DNA sequence: TGTGCCAGCAGCGTGAGAGCGGGGGATCTTAATTCACCCCTCCACTTT.

V and J are TRBV7-2 and TRBJ2-7; tentative D call: TRBD2 (5 bases). Germline CDR1 reads SGHTA; CDR2 reads FQGNSA. This CDR3 is built from 13 residues. The V end lost 5 bases, the J end lost 7 bases, and 15 bases lay between the germline ends. As DNA, the CDR3 is TGTGCCAGCAGCCGGGCGGGTCTTGGAGAGCAGTACTTC. This encodes CASSRAGLGEQYF.

With respect to this clone: Other nucleotide sequences in the sample specify the same CDR3. The gene calls are TRBV5-1 and TRBJ1-5, with D unclear. From germline, CDR1 is SGHRS and CDR2 YFSETQ. Trimming pared 5 bases from V and 7 bases from J, leaving 19 bases between. This CDR3 has 15 amino acids. In DNA form, the CDR3 reads TGCGCCAGCAGGGAATCAGGCGCTCCCGACCAGCCCCAGCATTTT. It specifies CASRESGAPDQPQHF.

V is TRBV5-1 and J is TRBJ1-3, with 9 bases lining up with TRBD1. V gave up 4 bases and J gave up 4 bases; unmatched junction bases: 6. Looked up from germline, CDR1 is SGHRS and CDR2 is YFSETQ. The CDR3 is 15 residues long. The CDR3 spells CASSARTGDGNTIYF. The CDR3 bases are TGCGCCAGCAGCGCAAGGACAGGGGACGGAAACACCATATATTTT.

The J gene is TRBJ1-1, the V gene TRBV5-5, with D uncertain. The CDR3 runs to 14 residues. Trimming cost V 3 bases and J 0 bases, with 9 bases left between them. Germline-derived CDR1 and CDR2 are SGHKS and YYEKEE (reference sequence). CDR3 bases: TGTGCCAGCAGCTCCCAGCGCTTGAACACTGAAGCTTTCTTT. Its protein product is CASSSQRLNTEAFF.

The chain employs TRBV30 and TRBJ1-1, with D hard to call. The CDR3 consists of 11 residues. Trimming removed 1 base from V and 7 bases from J, with 7 bases in between. Germline V gives CDR1 GTSNPN, CDR2 SVGIG (reference sequence). The CDR3 coding sequence is TGTGCCTGGAGTGCTAATTATGAAGCTTTCTTT. Translated: CAWSANYEAFF.

The V and J genes are TRBV9 and TRBJ2-3; TRBD2 aligns across 10 bases. The CDR3 loop spans 16 amino acids. CDR1 and CDR2 (germline): SGDLS, YYNGEE. Trimming removed 0 bases from V and 1 base from J; junction bases left unmatched: 2. CDR3 residues: CASSVVTSGGTDTQYF. As DNA, the CDR3 is TGTGCCAGCAGCGTAGTAACTAGCGGGGGCACAGATACGCAGTATTTT.

The chain has TRBV5-6 and TRBJ2-1, with TRBD2 matching 8 bases. This CDR3 region has 16 residues. Per germline, CDR1 SGHDT and CDR2 YYEEEE. V dropped 4 bases and J dropped 3; count of bases not matched to a gene: 9. The DNA of the CDR3 is TGTGCCAGCAGCCCCCTTGGGCGGGGGGACTACAATGAGCAGTTCTTC. This sequence encodes CASSPLGRGDYNEQFF.

The J gene is TRBJ1-2, the V gene TRBV6-5, with 9 bases fitting TRBD1. This CDR3 region has 14 residues. Trimming removed 5 bases from V and 7 bases from J; junction bases left unmatched: 8. Looked up from germline, CDR1 is MNHEY and CDR2 is SVGAGI. The CDR3 loop reads CASSTGGSEVGYTF. As DNA, the CDR3 is TGTGCCAGCAGTACAGGGGGCTCCGAGGTTGGCTACACCTTC.

V is TRBV4-1 and J is TRBJ2-7; possibly TRBD1 for D (8 bases). This CDR3 is built from 17 residues. Looked up from germline, CDR1 is MGHRA and CDR2 is YSYEKL. V was shortened by 1 base and J by 5 bases, with 21 bases between the two germline ends. As DNA, the CDR3 is TGCGCCAGCAGCCAAGGGGGTTTCTACAGGGGGGGAAACGAGCAGTACTTC. Protein product: CASSQGGFYRGGNEQYF.

V gene TRBV29-1 combines with J gene TRBJ1-3; 7 nucleotides match TRBD1. The CDR3 is 14 amino acids. Per germline, CDR1 SQVTM and CDR2 ANQGSEA. V shed 6 bases and J 0 bases; nucleotides not matched to a gene: 5. DNA of the CDR3: TGCAGCGTAGGGACAGCTAGCTCTGGAAACACCATATATTTT. It encodes CSVGTASSGNTIYF.

V and J are TRBV10-1 and TRBJ1-6; a possible D gene is TRBD1 (5 bases). This CDR3 has 13 amino acids. Germline CDR1 WNHNN, CDR2 SYGVQD (reference sequence). V gave up 4 bases and J gave up 6 bases, with 7 bases separating them. The CDR3 region is CASSGQTNSPLHF. The CDR3 DNA sequence: TGCGCCAGCAGTGGACAGACTAATTCACCCCTCCACTTT.

The chain uses TRBV7-9 and TRBJ1-2, with D possibly TRBD1 on 5 matching bases. V shed 1 base and J shed 5 bases, with 11 bases lying between them. CDR3 length equals 14 residues. CDR1 and CDR2 from the germline V gene are SEHNR and FQNEAQ (reference sequence). CDR3 DNA: TGTGCCAGCAGCTTAGGGGGCGTGGGATATGGCTACACCTTC. This translates into CASSLGGVGYGYTF.

The chain uses TRBV29-1 and TRBJ2-7, with 7 bases matching TRBD1. The V and J ends lost 6 bases and 2 bases, in that order; junction bases with no gene match: 7. The CDR3 has 13 amino acids. Looked up from germline, CDR1 is SQVTM and CDR2 is ANQGSEA. The CDR3 protein is CSVTGTEAYEQYF. The CDR3 DNA reads as TGCAGCGTGACCGGGACAGAAGCCTACGAGCAGTACTTC.

The chain recombines TRBV6-5 with TRBJ2-1, with a possible D match to TRBD2 (5 bases). CDR1 and CDR2 (germline): MNHEY, SVGAGI. V lost 5 bases, J lost 5 bases, and 10 bases lay in between. The CDR3 is made up of 13 amino acids. The CDR3 coding sequence is TGTGCCAGCAGTCGCTCGAGGGACAATGAGCAGTTCTTC. It encodes CASSRSRDNEQFF.

The chain recombines TRBV30 with TRBJ1-1; D gene ambiguous. CDR1 and CDR2 (germline): GTSNPN, SVGIG (reference sequence). The CDR3 has 10 amino acids. The ends were cut back, 4 bases at V and 8 bases at J, with 8 bases in the middle. The CDR3 region is CAWTGPEAFF. DNA for the CDR3: TGTGCCTGGACAGGTCCCGAAGCTTTCTTT. Looking up the rest from reference TRBV30 and TRBJ1-1 gives the full variable domain: SQTIHQWPATLVQPVGSPLSLECTVEGTSNPNLYWYRQAAGRGLQLLFYSVGIGQISSEVPQNLSASRPQDRQFILSSKKLLLSDSGFYLCAWTGPEAFFGQGTRLTVV.

This chain uses TRBV30 with TRBJ1-6; 10 bases line up with TRBD1. The CDR3 loop spans 15 amino acids. Germline CDR1 and CDR2: GTSNPN and SVGIG (reference sequence). J gave up 8 bases and V 1 base, and 5 bases lay outside the gene matches. The CDR3 protein is CAWSGGQGLHSPLHF. The CDR3 coding sequence is TGTGCCTGGAGTGGGGGACAGGGGCTACATTCACCCCTCCACTTT.

The V gene is TRBV7-9, the J gene TRBJ2-7; TRBD2 is a possible D gene (7 bases). The germline gives CDR1 SEHNR, CDR2 FQNEAQ (reference sequence). The ends were cut back, 5 bases at V and 0 bases at J, with 17 bases in the middle. The CDR3 covers 16 residues. This CDR3 is CASSLPPGGPSYEQYF. CDR3 nucleotide sequence: TGTGCCAGCAGCCTCCCCCCGGGGGGCCCCTCCTACGAGCAGTACTTC.